The clone carrying this T cell receptor beta chain came up many times. This specimen belongs to a study of T-cell memory formation after mild COVID-19. Each CDR3 protein gets one entry after TCRdb re-called the 5' RACE reads with MiXCR. The sample has roughly 35,000 distinct CDR3 sequences; 7% to 9.5% are singletons. The CDR3 loop spans 15 amino acids. The V and J ends lost 4 bases and 4 bases respectively, with 16 bases between them. Germline-derived CDR1 and CDR2 are MNHNS and SASEGT. The specimen sequenced was PBMCs or a T cell subset sorted from them (not recorded which). This TCR was sampled from a man aged 18 to 35 who had mild COVID-19 (a few samples of this study predate the infection). Cell type and time point are not known. The V call is TRBV6-1, the J call TRBJ1-2; the D gene is possibly TRBD1 (5 bases). The CDR3 DNA follows: TGTGCCAGCAGTGCAGACAGCGCCTTAGGCTATGGCTACACCTTC. Its translation is CASSADSALGYGYTF.